This T cell receptor beta chain was identified in a study of blood T cell repertoires in COVID-19. Under the authors' procedure: Amplified reference gene primers provided the basis for estimating nucleated cell counts. Clones were sequenced by immunoSEQ multiplex PCR, and TCRdb holds only the in-frame ones, with some missing. Clone size and the V and J calls come from that table; the DNA yielded D and trimming. The table records 90,000 to 130,000 clones, 88% of them present only once. This clone occurred once. V gave up 2 bases and J gave up 4 bases, with 14 bases separating them. In germline, CDR1 is MNHEY, CDR2 SVGAGI. The CDR3 has 16 residues.

This TCR was sampled from a human donor in a cohort sampled during active COVID-19. The source material was peripheral blood. The gene calls are TRBV6-5 and TRBJ2-2; TRBD1 might be the D (7 bases). In DNA, the CDR3 is TGTGCCAGCAGTTACGACCGGCGGGACAGCACCGGGGAGCTGTTTTTT. Its translation: CASSYDRRDSTGELFF.